The T cell receptor beta chain under discussion was sequenced for a study of CD8+CD57+ T cells in acquired aplastic anemia. Overall study context: Sorted CD4+ and CD8+ cells yielded DNA averaging around 3 ug. Healthy donors yielded 9 million to 14 million CD4+ cell reads on average.

This clonotype was detected many times. Genomic DNA provided the template from which TCR beta VDJ and CDR3 profiles were obtained. TCRdb re-called the reads through MiXCR, storing one row per CDR3 protein. In the table there are a few hundred thousand distinct CDR3 sequences, 30% to 35% of which are singletons. This CDR3 spans 17 amino acids. With 1 base clipped from V and 7 bases from J, the junction kept 13 bases outside the gene matches. CDR1 SGHDN and CDR2 FVKESK come from the germline V gene. The chain combines TRBV14 with TRBJ1-1, with 9 positions matching TRBD1. This TCR was recovered from a human donor in good health, serving as a control. The sequenced material came from sorted CD4+, CD8+, or CD8+CD57+ T cells (not recorded which) from PBMCs. The DNA of the CDR3 is TGTGCCAGCAGCCAAGCCGGACAGGGGTTATCGGATGATGAAGCTTTCTTT. Protein: CASSQAGQGLSDDEAFF.